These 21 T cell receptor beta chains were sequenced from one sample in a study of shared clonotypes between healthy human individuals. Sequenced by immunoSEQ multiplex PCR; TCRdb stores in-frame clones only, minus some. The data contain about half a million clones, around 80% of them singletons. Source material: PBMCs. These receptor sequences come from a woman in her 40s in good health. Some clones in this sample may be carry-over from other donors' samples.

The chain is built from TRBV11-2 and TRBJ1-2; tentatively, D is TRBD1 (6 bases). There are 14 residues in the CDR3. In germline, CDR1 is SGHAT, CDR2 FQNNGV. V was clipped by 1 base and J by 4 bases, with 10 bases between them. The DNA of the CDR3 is TGTGCCAGCAGCTTAGGGGCAGGGGCCTATGGCTACACCTTC. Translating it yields CASSLGAGAYGYTF.

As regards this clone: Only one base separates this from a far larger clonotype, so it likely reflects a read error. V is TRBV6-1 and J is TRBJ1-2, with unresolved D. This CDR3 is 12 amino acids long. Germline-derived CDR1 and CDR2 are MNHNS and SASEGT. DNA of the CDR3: TGTGCCGGCAGTGAGGGTATCGATGGCTACACCTTC. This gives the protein CAGSEGIDGYTF.

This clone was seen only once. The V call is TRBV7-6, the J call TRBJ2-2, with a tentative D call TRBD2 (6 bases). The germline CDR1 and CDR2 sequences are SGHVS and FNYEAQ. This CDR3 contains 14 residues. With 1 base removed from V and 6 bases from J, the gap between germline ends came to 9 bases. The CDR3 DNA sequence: TGTGCCAGCAGCTTAGGGCCTAGCGCCGGGGAGCTGTTTTTT. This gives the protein CASSLGPSAGELFF.

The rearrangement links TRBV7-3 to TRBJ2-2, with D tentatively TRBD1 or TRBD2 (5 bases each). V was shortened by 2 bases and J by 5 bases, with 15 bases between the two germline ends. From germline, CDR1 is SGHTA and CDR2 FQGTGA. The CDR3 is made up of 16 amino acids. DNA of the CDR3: TGTGCCAGCAGCTTAGTCGGTGGGGACCGAACCGGGGAGCTGTTTTTT. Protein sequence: CASSLVGGDRTGELFF. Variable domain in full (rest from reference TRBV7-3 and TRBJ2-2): GAGVSQTPSNKVTEKGKYVELRCDPISGHTALYWYRQSLGQGPEFLIYFQGTGAADDSGLPNDRFFAVRPEGSVSTLKIQRTERGDSAVYLCASSLVGGDRTGELFFGEGSRLTVL.

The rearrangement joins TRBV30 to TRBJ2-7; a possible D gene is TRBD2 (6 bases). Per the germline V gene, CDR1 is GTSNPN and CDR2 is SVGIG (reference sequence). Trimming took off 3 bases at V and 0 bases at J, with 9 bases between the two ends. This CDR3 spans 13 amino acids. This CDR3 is CAWSGGISYEQYF. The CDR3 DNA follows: TGTGCCTGGAGCGGAGGGATCTCCTACGAGCAGTACTTC.

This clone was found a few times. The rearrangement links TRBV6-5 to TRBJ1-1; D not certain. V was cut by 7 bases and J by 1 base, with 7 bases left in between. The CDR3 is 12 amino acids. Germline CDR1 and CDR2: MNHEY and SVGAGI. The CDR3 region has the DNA TGTGCCAGCACTAACAAGAACACTGAAGCTTTCTTT. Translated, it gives CASTNKNTEAFF.

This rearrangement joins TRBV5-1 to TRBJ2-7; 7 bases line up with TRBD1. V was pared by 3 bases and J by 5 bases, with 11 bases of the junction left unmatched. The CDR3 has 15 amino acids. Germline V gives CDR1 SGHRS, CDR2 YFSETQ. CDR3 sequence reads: CASSSPRQGPHEQYF. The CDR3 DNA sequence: TGCGCCAGCAGCTCCCCCCGACAGGGCCCCCACGAGCAGTACTTC. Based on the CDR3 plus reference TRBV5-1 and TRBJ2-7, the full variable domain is KAGVTQTPRYLIKTRGQQVTLSCSPISGHRSVSWYQQTPGQGLQFLFEYFSETQRNKGNFPGRFSGRQFSNSRSEMNVSTLELGDSALYLCASSSPRQGPHEQYFGPGTRLTVT.

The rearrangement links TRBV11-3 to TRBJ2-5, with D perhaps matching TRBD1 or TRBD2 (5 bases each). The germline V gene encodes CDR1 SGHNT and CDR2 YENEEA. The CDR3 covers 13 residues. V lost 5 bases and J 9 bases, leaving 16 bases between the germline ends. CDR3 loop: CASSLGDQGAQYF. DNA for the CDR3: TGTGCCAGCAGCCTTGGGGACCAAGGGGCCCAGTACTTC.

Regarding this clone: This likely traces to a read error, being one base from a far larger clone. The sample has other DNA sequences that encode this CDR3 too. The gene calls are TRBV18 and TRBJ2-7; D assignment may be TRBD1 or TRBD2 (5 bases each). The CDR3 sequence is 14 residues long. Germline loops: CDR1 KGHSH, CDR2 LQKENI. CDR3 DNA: TGCGCCAGCTCACCTCCTCGGGACGATCGGGAGCAGTACTTC. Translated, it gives CASSPPRDDREQYF.

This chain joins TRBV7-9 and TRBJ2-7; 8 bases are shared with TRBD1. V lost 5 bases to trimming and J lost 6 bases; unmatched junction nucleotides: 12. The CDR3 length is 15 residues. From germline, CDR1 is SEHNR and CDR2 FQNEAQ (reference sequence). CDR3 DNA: TGTGCCAGCAGCCATACAGGACAGGGAGCGGTCGAGCAGTACTTC. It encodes CASSHTGQGAVEQYF. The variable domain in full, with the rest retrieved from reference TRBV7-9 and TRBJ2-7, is DTGVSQNPRHKITKRGQNVTFRCDPISEHNRLYWYRQTLGQGPEFLTYFQNEAQLEKSRLLSDRFSAERPKGSFSTLEIQRTEQGDSAMYLCASSHTGQGAVEQYFGPGTRLTVT.

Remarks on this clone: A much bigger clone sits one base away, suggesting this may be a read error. CDR3 coding DNA: TGTGCCAGCAGTGGACTAGCGGCCTACAATGAGCAGTTCTTC. Amino acid sequence: CASSGLAAYNEQFF. This rearrangement joins TRBV6-1 to TRBJ2-1, with 9 bases matching TRBD2. Germline CDR1 reads MNHNS; CDR2 reads SASEGT. There are 14 residues in the CDR3. V trimming: 4 bases; J trimming: 2 bases; junction bases outside the gene matches: 0.

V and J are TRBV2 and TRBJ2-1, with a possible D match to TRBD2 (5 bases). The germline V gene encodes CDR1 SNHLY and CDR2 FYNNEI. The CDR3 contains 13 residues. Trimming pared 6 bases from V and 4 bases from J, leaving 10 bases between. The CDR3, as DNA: TGTGCCAGCAGCAAGGACTCGTACAATGAGCAGTTCTTC. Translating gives CASSKDSYNEQFF.

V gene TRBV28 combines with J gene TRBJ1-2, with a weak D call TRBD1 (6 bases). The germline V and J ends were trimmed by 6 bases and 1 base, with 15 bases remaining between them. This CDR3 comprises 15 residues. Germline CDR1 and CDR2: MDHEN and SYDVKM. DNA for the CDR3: TGTGCCAGCAGCCCCCCCAGGGGACTTAACTATGGCTACACCTTC. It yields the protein CASSPPRGLNYGYTF.

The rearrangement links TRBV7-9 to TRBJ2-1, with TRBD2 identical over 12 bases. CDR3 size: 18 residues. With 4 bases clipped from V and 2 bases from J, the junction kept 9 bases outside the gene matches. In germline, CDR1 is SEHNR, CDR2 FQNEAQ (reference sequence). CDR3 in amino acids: CASSSRTSGNDAYNEQFF. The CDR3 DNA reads TGTGCCAGCAGCTCCCGGACTAGCGGGAACGATGCCTACAATGAGCAGTTCTTC.

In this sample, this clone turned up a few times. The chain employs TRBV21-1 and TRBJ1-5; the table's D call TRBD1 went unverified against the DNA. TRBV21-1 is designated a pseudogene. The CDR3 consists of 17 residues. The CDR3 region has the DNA TGTGCCAGCAGCAAAGGGGGCTCCTTTCGGAGCAATCAGCCCCAGCATTTT. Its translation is CASSKGGSFRSNQPQHF.

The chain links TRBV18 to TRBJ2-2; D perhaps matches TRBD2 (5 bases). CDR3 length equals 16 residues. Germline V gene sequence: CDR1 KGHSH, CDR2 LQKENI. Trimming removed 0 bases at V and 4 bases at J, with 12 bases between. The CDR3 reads CASSPPTGLVTGELFF. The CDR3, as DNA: TGTGCCAGCTCACCACCGACGGGGTTGGTCACCGGGGAGCTGTTTTTT.

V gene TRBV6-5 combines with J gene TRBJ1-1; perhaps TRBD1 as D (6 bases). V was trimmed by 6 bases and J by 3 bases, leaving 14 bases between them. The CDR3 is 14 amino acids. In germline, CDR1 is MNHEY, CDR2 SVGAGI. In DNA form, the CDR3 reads TGTGCCAGCAGCCCGACCACAGGGTACACTGAAGCTTTCTTT. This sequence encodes CASSPTTGYTEAFF.

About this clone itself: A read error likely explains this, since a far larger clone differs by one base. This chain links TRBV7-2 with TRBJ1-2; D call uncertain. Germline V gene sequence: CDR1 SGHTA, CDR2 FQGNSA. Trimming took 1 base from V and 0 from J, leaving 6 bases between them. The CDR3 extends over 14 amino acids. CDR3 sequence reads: CASSLGGANYGYTF. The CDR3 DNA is TGTGCCAGCAGCTTAGGGGGAGCTAACTATGGCTACACCTTC.

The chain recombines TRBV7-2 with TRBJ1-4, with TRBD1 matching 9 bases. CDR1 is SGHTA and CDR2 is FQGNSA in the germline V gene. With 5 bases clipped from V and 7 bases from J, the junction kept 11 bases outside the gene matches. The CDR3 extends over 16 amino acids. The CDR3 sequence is CASSLHPQGASEKLFF. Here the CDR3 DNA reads TGTGCCAGCAGCCTCCACCCACAGGGGGCGAGTGAAAAACTGTTTTTT.

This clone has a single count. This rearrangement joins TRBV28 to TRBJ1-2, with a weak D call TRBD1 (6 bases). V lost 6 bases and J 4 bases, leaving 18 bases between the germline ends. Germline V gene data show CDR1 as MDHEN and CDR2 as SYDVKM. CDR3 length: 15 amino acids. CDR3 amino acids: CASSPPGPRGYGYTF. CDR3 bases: TGTGCCAGCAGCCCCCCGGGGCCCAGGGGCTATGGCTACACCTTC.

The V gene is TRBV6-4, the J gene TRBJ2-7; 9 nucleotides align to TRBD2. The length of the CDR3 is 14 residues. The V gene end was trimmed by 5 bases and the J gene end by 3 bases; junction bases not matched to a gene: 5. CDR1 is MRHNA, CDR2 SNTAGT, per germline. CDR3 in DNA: TGTGCCAGCAGTCCCGGGACTAGCAGCTACGAGCAGTACTTC. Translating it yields CASSPGTSSYEQYF.